Listed below are T cell receptor beta chains from one sample, sequenced in a study of T cells in narcolepsy. Measured with immunoSEQ multiplex PCR; TCRdb has only the in-frame clones, and not every one. The data hold roughly 35,000 clones, with over 80% observed a single time. The source material was memory (CD45RA-) CD4+ T cells from blood. The receptors derive from a human donor in good health. CDR3s include the opening cysteine and the closing phenylalanine or tryptophan. Fields, in order: CDR3 protein, CDR3 DNA, V gene, CDR3 length, clone size, D gene, J gene. The D gene is left open where the match is weak. The size field is filled for only some rows; it gives once, few, many or a size class.

CDR3: CASLIGEGTGELFF
DNA: TGTGCCAGCTTAATCGGGGAGGGCACCGGGGAGCTGTTTTTT
V: TRBV2
length: 14
size: NA
D: TRBD2
J: TRBJ2-2

CDR3: CASSPPGTPLYEQYF
DNA: TGTGCCAGCAGCCCCCCGGGAACTCCTCTGTACGAGCAGTACTTC
V: TRBV5-4
length: 15
size: NA
D: NA
J: TRBJ2-7

CDR3: CASSQTRPGQGAYEQYF
DNA: TGTGCCAGCAGCCAAACTCGCCCGGGACAGGGGGCCTACGAGCAGTACTTC
V: TRBV4-2
length: 17
size: NA
D: TRBD1
J: TRBJ2-7

CDR3: CASSNRQGMNTEAFF
DNA: TGTGCCAGCAGCAACCGACAGGGAATGAACACTGAAGCTTTCTTT
V: TRBV7-6
length: 15
size: NA
D: TRBD1
J: TRBJ1-1

CDR3: CASGGSYGYTF
DNA: TGTGCCAGCGGGGGCAGCTATGGCTACACCTTC
V: TRBV2
length: 11
size: once
D: NA
J: TRBJ1-2

CDR3: CASSLATGVLRGQYF
DNA: TGTGCCAGCAGCTTGGCGACAGGGGTCCTACGTGGGCAGTACTTC
V: TRBV5-5
length: 15
size: NA
D: TRBD1
J: TRBJ2-7

CDR3: CASSVLAGAQETQYF
DNA: TGTGCCAGCAGCGTTCTAGCGGGGGCCCAAGAGACCCAGTACTTC
V: TRBV9
length: 15
size: NA
D: TRBD2
J: TRBJ2-5

CDR3: CASSRDGGGIGEQFF
DNA: TGTGCCAGCAGCCGCGACGGCGGCGGGATCGGTGAGCAGTTCTTC
V: TRBV7-2
length: 15
size: NA
D: NA
J: TRBJ2-1

CDR3: CASSLAPSVGNEKLFF
DNA: TGTGCCAGCAGCTTGGCCCCCTCCGTCGGTAATGAAAAACTGTTTTTT
V: TRBV5-5
length: 16
size: NA
D: NA
J: TRBJ1-4

CDR3: CASSFIGRGGFQETQYF
DNA: TGTGCCAGCAGCTTCATTGGGCGTGGGGGATTCCAAGAGACCCAGTACTTC
V: TRBV7-9
length: 17
size: NA
D: NA
J: TRBJ2-5

CDR3: CASSPRGQGALGNIQYF
DNA: TGTGCCAGCAGCCCGAGGGGACAGGGGGCGCTCGGAAACATTCAGTACTTC
V: TRBV9
length: 17
size: NA
D: TRBD1
J: TRBJ2-4

CDR3: CASSYLSGGIHNEQFF
DNA: TGTGCCAGCAGCTATCTTAGCGGGGGCATACACAATGAGCAGTTCTTC
V: TRBV14
length: 16
size: NA
D: TRBD2
J: TRBJ2-1

CDR3: CASSLAAWETQYF
DNA: TGTGCCAGCAGCTTAGCCGCATGGGAGACCCAGTACTTC
V: TRBV11-3
length: 13
size: NA
D: NA
J: TRBJ2-5

CDR3: CASRLDLWGYTF
DNA: TGTGCCAGCAGATTGGATTTATGGGGCTACACCTTC
V: TRBV6-5
length: 12
size: NA
D: NA
J: TRBJ1-2

CDR3: CASSLGDRGETQYF
DNA: TGCGCCAGCAGCTTGGGTGACAGGGGAGAGACCCAGTACTTC
V: TRBV5-1
length: 14
size: NA
D: TRBD1
J: TRBJ2-5

CDR3: CASSLTSGNTEAFF
DNA: TGCGCCAGCAGCTTGACCTCAGGGAACACTGAAGCTTTCTTT
V: TRBV5-1
length: 14
size: NA
D: NA
J: TRBJ1-1

CDR3: CASSLSLKQFF
DNA: TGTGCCAGCAGCTTATCGCTTAAGCAGTTCTTC
V: TRBV7-2
length: 11
size: NA
D: NA
J: TRBJ2-1

CDR3: CASSVSAGRVEPQHF
DNA: TGTGCCAGCAGTGTATCGGCAGGGCGAGTGGAGCCCCAGCATTTT
V: TRBV2
length: 15
size: NA
D: NA
J: TRBJ1-5

CDR3: CASSIRAEAFF
DNA: TGTGCCAGTAGTATTCGGGCTGAAGCTTTCTTT
V: TRBV19
length: 11
size: few
D: NA
J: TRBJ1-1

CDR3: CASSLVPGRWGSSSYNEQFF
DNA: TGTGCCAGCAGTTTAGTCCCGGGACGATGGGGTTCCAGCTCCTACAATGAGCAGTTCTTC
V: TRBV28
length: 20
size: NA
D: NA
J: TRBJ2-1

CDR3: CASSLRRPSIGTDTQYF
DNA: TGTGCCAGCAGCTTACGGCGGCCATCAATTGGGACAGATACGCAGTATTTT
V: TRBV7-3
length: 17
size: NA
D: NA
J: TRBJ2-3

CDR3: CASSQGPRADTQYF
DNA: TGCGCCAGCAGCCAGGGGCCTAGGGCAGATACGCAGTATTTT
V: TRBV4-3
length: 14
size: NA
D: NA
J: TRBJ2-3